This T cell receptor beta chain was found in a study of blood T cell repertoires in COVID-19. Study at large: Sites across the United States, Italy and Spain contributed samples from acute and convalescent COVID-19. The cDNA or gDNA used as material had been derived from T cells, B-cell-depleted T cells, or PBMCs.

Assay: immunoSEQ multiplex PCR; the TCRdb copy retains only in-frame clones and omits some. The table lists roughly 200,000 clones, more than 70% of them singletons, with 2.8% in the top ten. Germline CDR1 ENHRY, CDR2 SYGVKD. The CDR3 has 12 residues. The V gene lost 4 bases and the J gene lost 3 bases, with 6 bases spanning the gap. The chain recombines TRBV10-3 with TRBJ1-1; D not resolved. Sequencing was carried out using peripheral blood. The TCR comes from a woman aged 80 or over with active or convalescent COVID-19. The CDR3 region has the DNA TGTGCCATCAGTGCGGCGGACACTGAAGCTTTCTTT. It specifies CAISAADTEAFF.